This record concerns one T cell receptor beta chain sequence. No antigen is known for it. CDR1 SGHRS and CDR2 YFSETQ come from the germline V gene. Germline trimming cut 3 bases from V and 1 base from J; bases unmatched to any gene: 2. CDR3 length equals 14 residues. The data derive from a study of cytomegalovirus exposure and HLA in healthy donors. At the level of the study: It was reported in a later analysis that the same platform had been used for the 90 to 150 validation repertoires as for the roughly 670 first-cohort repertoires. Points from the study as a whole: Later, an analysis found that TCR clusters from the first cohort tended to co-occur in the roughly 120 validation repertoires.

The donors were part of the approximately 120-subject validation cohort, which stood apart from the approximately 670-subject first cohort. This table comes from immunoSEQ multiplex PCR, and its TCRdb copy is limited to in-frame clones, with some not included. Among 150,000 to 200,000 clones listed, around 81% were seen once. The V call is TRBV5-1, the J call TRBJ1-1; TRBD1 agrees at 8 bases. This sequence originates from a man between 25 and 39 years old in good health and CMV-seropositive. Sequencing was carried out using PBMCs. The DNA of the CDR3 is TGCGCCAGCAGCTCGCAGGGGGCGAACACTGAAGCTTTCTTT. As protein: CASSSQGANTEAFF.